This T cell receptor (beta chain) was recorded in a study of identical twins' blood T cells. General study findings and limits: Shared environment remains a possible cause of twin similarity.

Turning to this clonotype: Its antigen remains unknown.

MiXCR, run by TCRdb on the 5' RACE reads, gives a single entry per CDR3 protein. This table holds 350,000 to 450,000 distinct CDR3 sequences, over 25% found once. Three pairs of healthy female monozygous twins were the donors. Sequencing used PBMCs. This TCR came from a woman aged 18 to 55 in good health.

CDR3 region: CASKMTSNTEAFF. The CDR3 bases are TGTGCCAGCAAGATGACATCGAACACTGAAGCTTTCTTT. V and J are TRBV7-3 and TRBJ1-1; D is unclear. The CDR3 extends over 13 amino acids. In germline, CDR1 is SGHTA, CDR2 FQGTGA. With 7 bases removed from V and 1 base from J, the gap between germline ends came to 10 bases. The full variable domain, in which reference TRBV7-3 and TRBJ1-1 provide the parts outside the CDR3, is GAGVSQTPSNKVTEKGKYVELRCDPISGHTALYWYRQSLGQGPEFLIYFQGTGAADDSGLPNDRFFAVRPEGSVSTLKIQRTERGDSAVYLCASKMTSNTEAFFGQGTRLTVV.